This T cell receptor (beta chain) was recorded in a study of OX40 agonist ivuxolimab in advanced cancers. Whole-study findings and limits: Some of the nonresponding patients also showed low levels of normalized T-cell clonal expansion. Average numbers of expanded clones were greater in CD8+ T cells than in CD4+. Clonal expansion was among the lowest in partial responders at 0.1-3.0 mg/kg, especially CD8+.

The CDR3 runs to 15 residues. V lost 6 bases, J lost 6 bases, and 10 bases stayed unmatched. Germline CDR1 reads MNHNS; CDR2 reads SASEGT. A word on this clone: Its target is unknown.

Clones were sequenced by immunoSEQ multiplex PCR, and TCRdb holds only the in-frame ones, with some missing. The sample includes some 50,000 clones, 88% seen only once; the top ten take 50% to 60%. The sample here was CD4+ or CD8+ T cells sorted from blood, taken in a trial of the OX40 agonist ivuxolimab. This sequence originates from an adult with an advanced solid tumor such as melanoma, head and neck, liver or kidney cancer. The chain links TRBV6-1 to TRBJ1-5; 8 bases map to TRBD1. Here the CDR3 reads CASRTDRGGGQPQHF. In DNA form, the CDR3 reads TGTGCCAGCAGGACTGACAGGGGAGGAGGTCAGCCCCAGCATTTT.